Listed below are T cell receptor beta chains from one sample, sequenced in a study of response to subunit inactivated influenza vaccine. Each CDR3 protein is one row after TCRdb ran MiXCR on the RT-PCR reads. The sample includes under 200,000 distinct CDR3 sequences, about 12% of them seen just once. This sample was also put to use in a study of T cells expressing NK-cell markers.

Material: CD8+ T cells sorted from PBMCs, obtained about 13 days after vaccination. These receptors came from a man over 45 who received an inactivated influenza vaccine. Each CDR3 is given with its conserved first and last residue. A D gene is named only where the DNA matches it firmly. Some rows have no size entry. The others give once, few or many, or a class for an expanded clone.

size: few
D: NA
V: TRBV7-2
J: TRBJ2-3
CDR3: CASSLGVLTDTQYF
DNA: TGTGCCAGCAGCTTAGGGGTCCTCACAGATACGCAGTATTTT

size: few
D: TRBD1
V: TRBV12-3/TRBV12-4
J: TRBJ2-5
CDR3: CASSLVQGATETQYF
DNA: TGTGCCAGCAGTTTGGTCCAGGGGGCAACGGAGACCCAGTACTTC

size: few
D: NA
V: TRBV28
J: TRBJ1-5
CDR3: CASTPLGGSNQPQHF
DNA: TGTGCCAGCACCCCCTTAGGGGGAAGCAATCAGCCCCAGCATTTT

size: NA
D: TRBD1
V: TRBV2
J: TRBJ1-5
CDR3: CASRETGGQPQHF
DNA: TGTGCCAGCAGGGAGACAGGGGGCCAGCCCCAGCATTTT

size: few
D: NA
V: TRBV14
J: TRBJ2-3
CDR3: CASSQTTGLTDTQYF
DNA: TGTGCCAGCAGCCAAACAACGGGACTCACAGATACGCAGTATTTT

size: NA
D: NA
V: TRBV20-1
J: TRBJ2-3
CDR3: CSVRETGTDTQYF
DNA: TGCAGTGTCAGAGAGACAGGCACAGATACGCAGTATTTT

size: few
D: TRBD1
V: TRBV28
J: TRBJ1-5
CDR3: CASDLGTGISNQPQHF
DNA: TGTGCCAGCGATTTGGGGACAGGGATTAGCAATCAGCCCCAGCATTTT

size: few
D: TRBD1
V: TRBV29-1
J: TRBJ2-7
CDR3: CSGRDRGYEQYF
DNA: TGCAGCGGGAGGGACAGGGGGTACGAGCAGTACTTC

size: few
D: NA
V: TRBV4-3
J: TRBJ1-6
CDR3: CASSQDSLYNSPLHF
DNA: TGCGCCAGCAGCCAAGATTCCCTCTATAATTCACCCCTCCACTTT

size: NA
D: TRBD1
V: TRBV9
J: TRBJ2-6
CDR3: CASSVMGGQGLSGANVLTF
DNA: TGTGCCAGCAGCGTGATGGGGGGACAGGGCCTTTCTGGGGCCAACGTCCTGACTTTC

size: few
D: NA
V: TRBV20-1
J: TRBJ2-1
CDR3: CSARDEVNEQFF
DNA: TGCAGTGCTAGAGACGAGGTCAATGAGCAGTTCTTC

size: few
D: NA
V: TRBV11-2
J: TRBJ1-4
CDR3: CASSLARTEKLFF
DNA: TGTGCCAGCAGCTTAGCCCGGACCGAAAAACTGTTTTTT

size: few
D: NA
V: TRBV19
J: TRBJ1-5
CDR3: CASSSGEGGYSNQPQHF
DNA: TGTGCCAGTAGCTCCGGGGAGGGGGGGTATAGCAATCAGCCCCAGCATTTT

size: NA
D: NA
V: TRBV30
J: TRBJ2-7
CDR3: CAWSPGNEQYF
DNA: TGTGCCTGGAGCCCCGGGAACGAGCAGTACTTC

size: NA
D: TRBD2
V: TRBV28
J: TRBJ2-4
CDR3: CASSLRGYGGNIQYF
DNA: TGTGCCAGCAGCCTTCGGGGGTACGGGGGGAACATTCAGTACTTC

size: NA
D: NA
V: TRBV4-3
J: TRBJ1-2
CDR3: CASSRSEQGFYGYTF
DNA: TGCGCCAGCAGCCGTAGCGAGCAGGGATTTTATGGCTACACCTTC